These 10 T cell receptor beta chains were sequenced from one sample in a study of CD8+ T cells in alopecia areata. Treatment defined: oral pan-JAK inhibitor, 5-10 mg twice daily. Investigators isolated RNA and reverse transcribed it into cDNA to act as the sequencing template. Produced via immunoSEQ multiplex PCR; TCRdb's table is partial and in-frame only. The table has hundreds of thousands of clones, approximately 72% seen once; the top ten hold 0.95% to 1.5%. The material sequenced was CD4+ T cells sorted from blood, taken at approximately week 45, from a patient treated with tofacitinib. Receptors originate from a human donor with alopecia areata.

The chain uses TRBV30 and TRBJ2-6, with D unresolved. The germline CDR1 and CDR2 sequences are GTSNPN and SVGIG (reference sequence). CDR3 length equals 13 residues. The V gene lost 5 bases and the J gene lost 0 bases, with 5 bases spanning the gap. CDR3 in amino acids: CAWAHSGANVLTF. CDR3 bases: TGTGCCTGGGCCCACTCTGGGGCCAACGTCCTGACTTTC.

The chain joins TRBV4-3 to TRBJ2-3; 11 bases align to TRBD1. V dropped 9 bases and J dropped 4; count of bases not matched to a gene: 12. Germline V CDR1 and CDR2: LGHNA, YSLEER. The CDR3 contains 16 residues. This chain's CDR3 is CASWLQDRGHSDTQYF. Written as DNA, the CDR3 is TGCGCCAGTTGGCTTCAGGACAGGGGGCATTCAGATACGCAGTATTTT.

The rearrangement uses TRBV29-1 and TRBJ1-1, with 9 nucleotides matching TRBD1. There are 14 residues in the CDR3. The germline V gene has CDR1 SQVTM and CDR2 ANQGSEA. The ends lost 4 bases at V and 4 bases at J; junction bases unmatched: 7. The CDR3 nucleotides read TGCAGCGTTGTGGTAACAGGGGGCTTCACTGAAGCTTTCTTT. This encodes CSVVVTGGFTEAFF.

The chain couples TRBV9 to TRBJ2-5; 7 bases are shared with TRBD1. The CDR3 consists of 15 residues. J lost 0 bases, V lost 1 base, and 3 bases had no gene match. Germline V CDR1 and CDR2: SGDLS, YYNGEE. CDR3 region: CASSVTGANQETQYF. CDR3 coding DNA: TGTGCCAGCAGCGTAACAGGGGCCAACCAAGAGACCCAGTACTTC.

This clone showed up many times. This chain connects TRBV6-6 to TRBJ2-3; no clear D. Germline V gene lookup returns CDR1 MNHNY and CDR2 SVGAGI (reference sequence). CDR3 size: 11 residues. With 7 bases removed from V and 5 bases from J, the gap between germline ends came to 7 bases. The DNA for the CDR3 is TGTGCCAGCACTTCGAGAGATACGCAGTATTTT. Protein: CASTSRDTQYF.

This clone was seen more than once but under ten times. V usage is TRBV29-1 and J usage is TRBJ2-1; TRBD2 is a possible D gene (7 bases). Germline V CDR1 and CDR2: SQVTM, ANQGSEA. The CDR3 sequence is 14 residues long. V shed 3 bases and J shed 7 bases, with 16 bases lying between them. The CDR3 nucleotides are TGCAGCGTTGATTGGGGGGGCTACAGGAATGAGCAGTTCTTC. Protein: CSVDWGGYRNEQFF.

This clone showed up just a few times. The chain couples TRBV4-3 to TRBJ2-3; 11 bases agree with TRBD2. CDR3 size: 16 residues. The germline CDR1 and CDR2 sequences are LGHNA and YSLEER. The J segment lost 2 bases and the V segment lost 1 base, leaving 2 bases of the junction unmatched. The CDR3 region is CASSQVAGGSTDTQYF. For the CDR3, the DNA is TGCGCCAGCAGCCAAGTAGCGGGGGGGTCCACAGATACGCAGTATTTT.

In DNA, the CDR3 is TGTGCCAGCAGCTTAGGTGGCGGCAGGACAGATACGCAGTATTTT. It is translated as CASSLGGGRTDTQYF. The genes are TRBV7-9 and TRBJ2-3; no firm D call. The CDR3 totals 15 residues. V lost 1 base, J lost 3 bases, and 11 bases lay in between. Germline CDR1 reads SEHNR; CDR2 reads FQNEAQ (reference sequence). Full variable domain (remainder filled in from reference TRBV7-9 and TRBJ2-3): DTGVSQNPRHKITKRGQNVTFRCDPISEHNRLYWYRQTLGQGPEFLTYFQNEAQLEKSRLLSDRFSAERPKGSFSTLEIQRTEQGDSAMYLCASSLGGGRTDTQYFGPGTRLTVL.

The V and J genes are TRBV5-6 and TRBJ2-7; the D gene is possibly TRBD2 (5 bases). Germline CDR1 reads SGHDT; CDR2 reads YYEEEE. Trimming took 1 base from V and 2 from J, leaving 10 bases between them. CDR3 size: 14 residues. Written as DNA, the CDR3 is TGTGCCAGCAGCTTGTGGACTTTCCCCTACGAGCAGTACTTC. Translated: CASSLWTFPYEQYF.

J is TRBJ1-2 and V is TRBV29-1, with D possibly TRBD1 on 5 matching bases. CDR1 is SQVTM, CDR2 ANQGSEA, per germline. The CDR3 is 13 residues long. V was cut by 7 bases and J by 0 bases, with 12 bases left in between. CDR3 region: CSAQGATNYGYTF. CDR3 bases: TGCAGCGCTCAAGGGGCGACTAACTATGGCTACACCTTC. Full variable domain (outside the CDR3, taken from reference TRBV29-1 and TRBJ1-2): SAVISQKPSRDICQRGTSLTIQCQVDSQVTMMFWYRQQPGQSLTLIATANQGSEATYESGFVIDKFPISRPNLTFSTLTVSNMSPEDSSIYLCSAQGATNYGYTFGSGTRLTVV.